Presented here are 14 T cell receptor beta chains from one specimen sequenced in a study of technical replicates of blood from several donors. Using immunoSEQ multiplex PCR, the repertoire was profiled, and TCRdb retains in-frame clones only, with some absent. The sample records around 60,000 clones, roughly 92% being singletons. The sample comprised PBMCs. Receptors were obtained from a human donor in good health. Some clones in this sample may be carry-over from other donors' samples.

The chain is built from TRBV5-4 and TRBJ1-3; 8 bases match TRBD1. CDR1 is SGHNT, CDR2 YYREEE, per germline (reference sequence). This CDR3 comprises 15 residues. V trimming: 3 bases; J trimming: 1 base; junction bases outside the gene matches: 3. The CDR3 loop reads CASSSGQASGNTIYF. The CDR3 DNA follows: TGTGCCAGCAGCTCGGGACAGGCTTCTGGAAACACCATATATTTT. Based on the CDR3 plus reference TRBV5-4 and TRBJ1-3, the full variable domain is ETGVTQSPTHLIKTRGQQVTLRCSSQSGHNTVSWYQQALGQGPQFIFQYYREEENGRGNFPPRFSGLQFPNYSSELNVNALELDDSALYLCASSSGQASGNTIYFGEGSWLTVV.

The rearrangement uses TRBV7-3 and TRBJ2-7, with 8 bases matching TRBD2. The V and J ends lost 5 bases and 7 bases, in that order; junction bases with no gene match: 13. Germline lookup yields CDR1 SGHTA and CDR2 FQGTGA. The CDR3 contains 15 residues. As DNA, the CDR3 is TGTGCCAGCAGCCCCGGACTAGCTACACGCTGGGAGCAGTACTTC. Its protein product is CASSPGLATRWEQYF.

The rearrangement joins TRBV11-3 to TRBJ2-1; no clear D gene. Trimming took off 5 bases at V and 10 bases at J, with 12 bases between the two ends. This CDR3 has 12 residues. CDR1 SGHNT and CDR2 YENEEA come from the germline V gene. The CDR3 loop reads CASSPDSSEQFF. For the CDR3, the DNA is TGTGCCAGCAGCCCCGACTCCAGCGAGCAGTTCTTC.

This clone has just one count. The genes are TRBV5-5 and TRBJ1-5, with D possibly matching TRBD1 (5 bases). Germline CDR1 reads SGHKS; CDR2 reads YYEKEE (reference sequence). The CDR3 totals 15 residues. The V and J ends lost 4 bases and 0 bases respectively, with 11 bases between them. The CDR3 spells CASSLQGNSNQPQHF. DNA of the CDR3: TGTGCCAGCAGCCTCCAGGGAAATAGCAATCAGCCCCAGCATTTT.

V usage is TRBV1 and J usage is TRBJ2-2; the table's D call, TRBD1, was not checked against the DNA. TRBV1 is a documented pseudogene. The CDR3 is 16 amino acids. The chain's CDR3 is CTSRGAERRGTGELFF. CDR3 bases: TGCACCAGCAGGGGGGCCGAGCGGAGAGGGACCGGGGAGCTGTTTTTT.

This clone was recorded only once. The chain joins TRBV29-1 to TRBJ2-7, with 7 bases that match TRBD2. The V and J ends lost 6 bases and 5 bases, in that order; junction bases with no gene match: 4. Germline V gene lookup returns CDR1 SQVTM and CDR2 ANQGSEA. This CDR3 comprises 11 residues. DNA of the CDR3: TGCAGCGTCCGAGGGACTAACGAGCAGTACTTC. It specifies CSVRGTNEQYF.

The V call is TRBV10-3, the J call TRBJ2-7; 9 nucleotides match TRBD1. Germline V CDR1 and CDR2: ENHRY, SYGVKD. V dropped 7 bases and J dropped 5; count of bases not matched to a gene: 9. CDR3 length equals 14 residues. CDR3 in amino acids: CAITGGTGSNEQYF. The CDR3 nucleotides are TGTGCCATCACTGGAGGGACAGGGTCCAACGAGCAGTACTTC.

The genes are TRBV5-8 and TRBJ2-5, with TRBD2 matching 11 bases. There are 17 residues in the CDR3. Germline V gene sequence: CDR1 SGHTS, CDR2 YDEGEE. The V and J ends lost 0 bases and 5 bases, in that order; junction bases with no gene match: 9. The CDR3 bases are TGTGCCAGCAGCTTGGAAGGTAGCGGGAGGGCCAGGGAGACCCAGTACTTC. Translated, it gives CASSLEGSGRARETQYF.

This chain uses TRBV7-6 with TRBJ2-5; TRBD2 matches 13 bases. The CDR3 sequence is 16 residues long. CDR1 and CDR2 (germline): SGHVS, FNYEAQ. V trimming: 0 bases; J trimming: 6 bases; junction bases outside the gene matches: 4. The CDR3 DNA follows: TGTGCCAGCAGCTTAGCCGGGACTAGCGGGGTAAAGACCCAGTACTTC. This gives the protein CASSLAGTSGVKTQYF.

This chain links TRBV2 with TRBJ2-3, with 7 positions matching TRBD2. This CDR3 has 12 residues. The germline CDR1 and CDR2 sequences are SNHLY and FYNNEI. Trimming at V came to 5 bases and at J to 7 bases, leaving 3 bases not matched to a gene. The CDR3 DNA is TGTGCCAGCAGTCCGGGACTACATACGCAGTATTTT. It encodes CASSPGLHTQYF. The full variable domain, completed using reference TRBV2 and TRBJ2-3, is EPEVTQTPSHQVTQMGQEVILRCVPISNHLYFYWYRQILGQKVEFLVSFYNNEISEKSEIFDDQFSVERPDGSNFTLKIRSTKLEDSAMYFCASSPGLHTQYFGPGTRLTVL.

On this clone: Other DNA sequences from this sample encode an identical CDR3 as well. The chain joins TRBV13 to TRBJ1-6; TRBD1 is a possible D gene (6 bases). V was pared by 1 base and J by 6 bases, with 7 bases between. Germline CDR1 is PRHDT and CDR2 is FYEKMQ (reference sequence). CDR3 length: 14 residues. CDR3 bases: TGTGCCAGCAGCTTAGACAGGGCTAATTCACCCCTCCACTTT. It codes for CASSLDRANSPLHF.

As regards this clone: At one end, the junction sequence differs from germline, possibly due to a read error. The chain combines TRBV5-8 with TRBJ2-5, with D possibly being TRBD1 (7 bases). This CDR3 spans 10 amino acids. The germline CDR1 and CDR2 sequences are SGHTS and YDEGEE. CDR3 amino acids: CASSNGRGDF. The CDR3 DNA reads as TGTGCCAGCAGCAATGGCAGGGGGGACTTC.

This clone is a singleton in its sample. The chain couples TRBV5-5 to TRBJ1-3; possibly TRBD1 for D (5 bases). This CDR3 contains 16 residues. The V gene lost 4 bases and the J gene lost 0 bases, with 14 bases spanning the gap. Germline CDR1 SGHKS, CDR2 YYEKEE (reference sequence). The CDR3 region has the DNA TGTGCCAGCAGCGCAGGGTTTCTGTTCTCTGGAAACACCATATATTTT. Translated, it gives CASSAGFLFSGNTIYF.

The chain is built from TRBV11-1 and TRBJ2-7, with 8 bases matching TRBD1. V was pared by 6 bases and J by 6 bases, with 13 bases of the junction left unmatched. The V gene's germline CDR1 is SGHAT and CDR2 FQDESV (reference sequence). The CDR3 extends over 15 amino acids. The CDR3 is CASSRGQGDSSEQYF. The CDR3 nucleotides are TGTGCCAGCAGTCGAGGACAGGGTGATTCTTCCGAGCAGTACTTC. The full variable domain, with the rest looked up from reference TRBV11-1 and TRBJ2-7, is EAEVAQSPRYKITEKSQAVAFWCDPISGHATLYWYRQILGQGPELLVQFQDESVVDDSQLPKDRFSAERLKGVDSTLKIQPAELGDSAMYLCASSRGQGDSSEQYFGPGTRLTVT.